This entry lists 3 T cell receptor beta chains sequenced from one sample in a study of radiotherapy plus CTLA-4 blockade in lung cancer. The table came from immunoSEQ multiplex PCR; TCRdb's copy has only in-frame clones and leaves some out. Of 84,000 or so clones detected, over 80% appear once; the ten largest clones hold about 15%. The specimen was peripheral blood, collected from a patient treated with radiotherapy plus ipilimumab. Every receptor here comes from a human donor with non-small cell lung cancer that progressed on radiotherapy plus ipilimumab.

V usage is TRBV28 and J usage is TRBJ2-7; TRBD2 agrees at 8 bases. The V and J ends lost 5 bases and 2 bases, in that order; junction bases with no gene match: 8. The length of the CDR3 is 15 residues. Germline CDR1 is MDHEN and CDR2 is SYDVKM. The CDR3 loop reads CASSPPSGGPYEQYF. CDR3 sequence (DNA): TGTGCCAGCAGTCCCCCCAGCGGGGGTCCCTACGAGCAGTACTTC.

This clone was counted once. The sample holds other DNA sequences that translate to the same CDR3. This chain joins TRBV19 and TRBJ1-5; D unclear. V lost 1 base and J lost 6, with 4 bases in between. Germline CDR1 LNHDA, CDR2 SQIVND (reference sequence). The CDR3 is 12 amino acids. CDR3 sequence reads: CASSIAGQPQHF. CDR3 coding DNA: TGTGCCAGTAGTATAGCAGGTCAGCCCCAGCATTTT. The variable domain in full, completed from reference TRBV19 and TRBJ1-5, reads DGGITQSPKYLFRKEGQNVTLSCEQNLNHDAMYWYRQDPGQGLRLIYYSQIVNDFQKGDIAEGYSVSREKKESFPLTVTSAQKNPTAFYLCASSIAGQPQHFGDGTRLSIL.

The gene calls are TRBV7-2 and TRBJ2-7; D may be TRBD2 (5 bases). The CDR3 has 16 residues. Trimming removed 0 bases from V and 0 bases from J, with 12 bases in between. Germline assignment: CDR1 SGHTA and CDR2 FQGNSA. For the CDR3, the DNA is TGTGCCAGCAGCTTAGCGGGCGGAACTAGCTCCTACGAGCAGTACTTC. It codes for CASSLAGGTSSYEQYF.